This T cell receptor beta chain originates from a study of memory CD4+ T cells and cytomegalovirus serostatus. Looking at the study overall: Healthy Belgian adult donors included roughly nine CMV-positive and some 25 CMV-negative people.

TCRdb's copy holds only in-frame clones and misses some; the assay was immunoSEQ multiplex PCR. The sample has 45,000 to 55,000 clones; just under 80% are singletons. The germline V gene has CDR1 SGHVS and CDR2 FNYEAQ. V was trimmed by 5 bases and J by 2 bases, leaving 16 bases between them. The CDR3 is 15 amino acids. Points from the study as a whole: CD4+ memory repertoires contained about 40% of the roughly 160 reported CMV TCRbeta sequences.

Single viable CD3+CD4+CD8-CD45RO+ cells were sorted as the memory CD4+ T cells. This clone was seen a handful of times. As yet, its antigen is unknown. This sequence joins TRBV7-6 and TRBJ2-7, with D possibly matching TRBD2 (5 bases). This TCR came from an adult in good health and CMV-seronegative. The material sequenced was memory CD4+ T cells from blood. The CDR3 loop is CASSLAGGRTYEQYF. Written as DNA, the CDR3 is TGTGCCAGCAGCCTCGCCGGCGGGCGGACCTACGAGCAGTACTTC.